This is a list of T cell receptor beta chains from one sample in a study of CD8+CD57+ T cells in acquired aplastic anemia. TCRdb fed the reads into MiXCR, producing one record per CDR3 protein. The sample holds approximately 99,000 distinct CDR3 sequences, approximately 48% seen once. Sequenced sample: sorted CD4+, CD8+, or CD8+CD57+ T cells (not recorded which) from PBMCs. These receptors all stem from a human donor in good health, serving as a control. The conserved cysteine and the conserved F or W are not part of the CDR3 here. Each record gives: J gene, clone size, V gene, CDR3 protein. Part of the rows lack a size; the others show once, few, many or a class for expanded clones.

TRBJ2-7 NA TRBV13 ASSLTGPPEQY
TRBJ2-7 many TRBV6-1 ASEGGSYEQY
TRBJ2-3 few TRBV19 ASKWASESTDTQY
TRBJ1-6 NA TRBV20-1 GARPKVPGNSPLH
TRBJ1-6 NA TRBV7-2 ASRSGLLGGSPLH
TRBJ2-1 many TRBV13 ASSSWGLGNEQF
TRBJ2-7 few TRBV5-8 ASRLTGRGEQY
TRBJ2-1 NA TRBV4-3 ASSSDWAVEQF
TRBJ2-3 NA TRBV29-1 SVEGQSGTDTQY
TRBJ1-1 many TRBV7-9 ASSEDPEAF
TRBJ2-7 many TRBV18 ASSPTSPNEQY
TRBJ1-3 NA TRBV9 ASSVGESAGNTIY
TRBJ1-5 many TRBV6-2/TRBV6-3 ASSYFGNQPQH
TRBJ1-1 many TRBV19 ASSIRSGQINTEAF
TRBJ2-3 NA TRBV6-1 ASQDPGNTDTQY
TRBJ2-5 NA TRBV5-1 ASSLGAGGAGETQY
TRBJ2-7 NA TRBV2 ASSERTSGVYEQY
TRBJ2-6 few TRBV7-6 ASSPWGANVLT
TRBJ2-1 NA TRBV12-3/TRBV12-4 ASSRTEYNEQF
TRBJ2-1 NA TRBV19 ASSIEGLVGEISYNEQS
TRBJ2-5 many TRBV2 ASTDGQKQETQY
TRBJ1-3 once TRBV7-3 ASSVDLGNTIY
TRBJ1-1 NA TRBV12-3/TRBV12-4 ASRDTRTIMNTEAF
TRBJ2-7 once TRBV7-8 ASSLDGPYEQY
TRBJ1-2 NA TRBV12-3/TRBV12-4 ASSSLTTLTAV
TRBJ2-3 many TRBV7-3 ASSLTSTGPTDTQY
TRBJ2-1 many TRBV19 ASSIALGRPPYNEQF
TRBJ1-2 NA TRBV2 ASSEGTGVYGYT
TRBJ1-2 NA TRBV10-3 AISEEGISINYGYT
TRBJ1-2 NA TRBV10-3 AIRFQESGYGYT
TRBJ1-1 many TRBV5-6 ASSSGTGSGITEAF
TRBJ2-3 NA TRBV15 ATSRDGSADTQY
TRBJ2-1 NA TRBV11-2 ASSLEGPSYNEQF
TRBJ1-4 NA TRBV25-1 ASSRRVGTEEEKLF
TRBJ2-1 many TRBV25-1 ASSEGRITGGSSYNEQF
TRBJ2-7 many TRBV4-1 ASSQKITNEQY
TRBJ2-2 many TRBV24-1 ATSPGTGSGELF
TRBJ2-1 NA TRBV29-1 SVVGGRNEQF
TRBJ1-5 once TRBV7-2 ASSKGGFGQPQH
TRBJ1-1 many TRBV4-1 ASSPPQESEAF
TRBJ2-1 NA TRBV20-1 SARQHNGQF
TRBJ1-2 many TRBV19 ASSLGGPGYT
TRBJ2-1 NA TRBV2 ASSQTSDVVV
TRBJ2-5 NA TRBV19 ARNREGDRGQETQY
TRBJ1-1 NA TRBV29-1 SVGTGEGTEAF
TRBJ2-1 many TRBV13 ASSFRDRGHNEQF